A selection of T cell receptor beta chains follows, all from one sample in a study of blood T cell repertoires in COVID-19. Profiling relied on immunoSEQ multiplex PCR, and the TCRdb table lists in-frame clones only, not all of them. The data show 30,000 to 40,000 clones, 75% to 90% seen once. Specimen: peripheral blood. The receptors here all came from a man aged 55 to 70 with active or convalescent COVID-19. CDR3s include the opening cysteine and the closing phenylalanine or tryptophan. A D gene is named only where the DNA matches it firmly. The listing skips clone size in some rows; elsewhere it reads once, few, many or a size class.

clone_size: NA; v_call: TRBV5-8; d_call: NA; j_call: TRBJ1-6; cdr3_aa: CASSGGRERTYNSPLHF; cdr3_nt: TGTGCCAGCAGCGGGGGCAGGGAGCGCACCTATAATTCACCCCTCCACTTT
clone_size: NA; v_call: TRBV19; d_call: NA; j_call: TRBJ2-1; cdr3_aa: CASSRTVRGVPYNEQFF; cdr3_nt: TGTGCCAGTAGTAGGACGGTAAGGGGTGTGCCCTACAATGAGCAGTTCTTC
clone_size: NA; v_call: TRBV5-1; d_call: TRBD1; j_call: TRBJ1-2; cdr3_aa: CASSKDRVGYTF; cdr3_nt: TGCGCCAGCAGCAAGGACAGGGTAGGCTACACCTTC
clone_size: NA; v_call: TRBV20-1; d_call: NA; j_call: TRBJ1-6; cdr3_aa: CSASRQGNSPLHF; cdr3_nt: TGCAGTGCTAGTAGGCAGGGGAATTCACCCCTCCACTTT
clone_size: NA; v_call: TRBV27; d_call: NA; j_call: TRBJ2-6; cdr3_aa: CASSFRTRTSGANVLTF; cdr3_nt: TGTGCCAGCAGTTTCAGGACACGCACCTCTGGGGCCAACGTCCTGACTTTC
clone_size: NA; v_call: TRBV6-5; d_call: TRBD1; j_call: TRBJ1-1; cdr3_aa: CASSTDRGTEAFF; cdr3_nt: TGTGCCAGCAGTACCGACAGGGGTACTGAAGCTTTCTTT
clone_size: once; v_call: TRBV7-8; d_call: NA; j_call: TRBJ1-5; cdr3_aa: CASSLGDNQPQHF; cdr3_nt: TGTGCCAGCAGCTTAGGAGACAATCAGCCCCAGCATTTT
clone_size: NA; v_call: TRBV6-1; d_call: TRBD2; j_call: TRBJ2-1; cdr3_aa: CASSEAGSGRQFF; cdr3_nt: TGTGCCAGCAGTGAAGCTGGAAGCGGGAGGCAGTTCTTC
clone_size: NA; v_call: TRBV27; d_call: TRBD2; j_call: TRBJ2-5; cdr3_aa: CASRGLAGIETQYF; cdr3_nt: TGTGCCAGCAGGGGACTAGCGGGAATAGAGACCCAGTACTTC
clone_size: few; v_call: TRBV5-4; d_call: NA; j_call: TRBJ1-4; cdr3_aa: CASSYRHDEKLFF; cdr3_nt: TGTGCCAGCAGCTATCGACACGATGAAAAACTGTTTTTT
clone_size: once; v_call: TRBV6-5; d_call: NA; j_call: TRBJ2-3; cdr3_aa: CASSYFSSRGTDTQYF; cdr3_nt: TGTGCCAGCAGTTATTTTTCGTCCAGGGGCACAGATACGCAGTATTTT
clone_size: NA; v_call: TRBV13; d_call: TRBD2; j_call: TRBJ2-5; cdr3_aa: CASSPNRLAGQETQYF; cdr3_nt: TGTGCCAGCAGCCCAAACAGGCTAGCGGGGCAAGAGACCCAGTACTTC
clone_size: NA; v_call: TRBV19; d_call: NA; j_call: TRBJ2-2; cdr3_aa: CASSIMQVANTGELFF; cdr3_nt: TGTGCCAGTAGTATAATGCAGGTCGCGAACACCGGGGAGCTGTTTTTT
clone_size: NA; v_call: TRBV29-1; d_call: TRBD1; j_call: TRBJ2-6; cdr3_aa: CSVPGTGSSGANVLTF; cdr3_nt: TGCAGCGTTCCCGGGACAGGAAGCTCTGGGGCCAACGTCCTGACTTTC
clone_size: NA; v_call: TRBV5-1; d_call: NA; j_call: TRBJ1-6; cdr3_aa: CASSLSGDYNSPLHF; cdr3_nt: TGCGCCAGCAGCTTGTCGGGGGACTATAATTCACCCCTCCACTTT
clone_size: NA; v_call: TRBV25-1; d_call: TRBD1; j_call: TRBJ1-3; cdr3_aa: CASRPQGARGNTIYF; cdr3_nt: TGTGCCAGCAGACCGCAGGGGGCGCGGGGAAACACCATATATTTT
clone_size: NA; v_call: TRBV5-1; d_call: TRBD2; j_call: TRBJ2-1; cdr3_aa: CASSGGPAGGPNEQFF; cdr3_nt: TGCGCCAGCAGCGGGGGACCAGCGGGAGGGCCCAATGAGCAGTTCTTC
clone_size: NA; v_call: TRBV5-1; d_call: NA; j_call: TRBJ2-1; cdr3_aa: CASSGGTSYNEQFF; cdr3_nt: TGCGCCAGCAGCGGCGGCACCTCCTACAATGAGCAGTTCTTC
clone_size: NA; v_call: TRBV30; d_call: TRBD2; j_call: TRBJ2-1; cdr3_aa: CAWSDEASGRNQQFF; cdr3_nt: TGTGCCTGGAGTGACGAGGCTAGCGGGAGAAATCAGCAGTTCTTC
clone_size: NA; v_call: TRBV5-1; d_call: NA; j_call: TRBJ2-3; cdr3_aa: CASSPPSTDTQYF; cdr3_nt: TGCGCCAGCAGCCCCCCTTCGACAGATACGCAGTATTTT
clone_size: once; v_call: TRBV2; d_call: TRBD1; j_call: TRBJ2-1; cdr3_aa: CATRPGQGGDEQFF; cdr3_nt: TGTGCCACCAGGCCGGGACAGGGCGGGGATGAGCAGTTCTTC
clone_size: NA; v_call: TRBV3-1/TRBV3-2; d_call: NA; j_call: TRBJ1-3; cdr3_aa: CASSQVSGNTIYF; cdr3_nt: TGTGCCAGCAGCCAAGTCAGTGGAAACACCATATATTTT
clone_size: NA; v_call: TRBV27; d_call: TRBD1; j_call: TRBJ1-2; cdr3_aa: CASSPARQGGHGYTF; cdr3_nt: TGTGCCAGCAGTCCAGCGAGACAGGGTGGGCATGGCTACACCTTC
clone_size: few; v_call: TRBV5-4; d_call: TRBD1; j_call: TRBJ1-6; cdr3_aa: CASSYLDRDNSPLHF; cdr3_nt: TGTGCCAGCAGTTACCTGGACAGGGACAATTCACCCCTCCACTTT
clone_size: NA; v_call: TRBV11-1; d_call: TRBD2; j_call: TRBJ2-1; cdr3_aa: CASSLLASGGEQFF; cdr3_nt: TGTGCCAGCAGCTTACTGGCTAGCGGGGGTGAGCAGTTCTTC
clone_size: NA; v_call: TRBV5-4; d_call: NA; j_call: TRBJ2-4; cdr3_aa: CASSFPDLAKNIQYF; cdr3_nt: TGTGCCAGCAGCTTCCCAGATCTAGCCAAAAACATTCAGTACTTC
clone_size: NA; v_call: TRBV28; d_call: TRBD2; j_call: TRBJ2-1; cdr3_aa: CASGSRGTSDGEQFF; cdr3_nt: TGTGCCAGCGGCTCTAGAGGGACTAGCGACGGTGAGCAGTTCTTC
clone_size: once; v_call: TRBV6-2/TRBV6-3; d_call: NA; j_call: TRBJ2-3; cdr3_aa: CASSYSSGGRTQYF; cdr3_nt: TGTGCCAGCAGTTACTCATCCGGGGGGCGTACGCAGTATTTT
clone_size: NA; v_call: TRBV7-2; d_call: TRBD1; j_call: TRBJ2-3; cdr3_aa: CASSSRTGSTDTQYF; cdr3_nt: TGTGCCAGCAGCTCCAGGACAGGGAGCACAGATACGCAGTATTTT
clone_size: medium-sized; v_call: TRBV11-2; d_call: NA; j_call: TRBJ2-3; cdr3_aa: CASSLGTGETDTQYF; cdr3_nt: TGTGCCAGCAGCTTAGGGACGGGAGAAACAGATACGCAGTATTTT
clone_size: NA; v_call: TRBV4-3; d_call: NA; j_call: TRBJ2-1; cdr3_aa: CASRPRAGPSSYNEQFF; cdr3_nt: TGCGCCAGCAGGCCCCGGGCAGGGCCATCCTCCTACAATGAGCAGTTCTTC